This T cell receptor (beta chain) was sequenced in a study of OX40 agonist ivuxolimab in advanced cancers. The CDR3 is made up of 22 amino acids. Per germline, CDR1 MGHRA and CDR2 YSYEKL. With V trimmed by 4 bases and J by 3 bases, 23 bases remained unmatched. Using immunoSEQ multiplex PCR, the repertoire was profiled, and TCRdb retains in-frame clones only, with some absent. The table lists approximately 82,000 clones, approximately 85% of them singletons. The chain employs TRBV4-1 and TRBJ2-3; 12 nucleotides line up with TRBD2. Material: CD4+ or CD8+ T cells sorted from blood, obtained in a trial of the OX40 agonist ivuxolimab. This clonotype was obtained from an adult with an advanced solid tumor such as melanoma, head and neck, liver or kidney cancer. CDR3 sequence (DNA): TGCGCCAGCAGCCGCATGTGGAGAGTCCTAGCGGGGGGGCGACGGTGGACAGATACGCAGTATTTT. It specifies CASSRMWRVLAGGRRWTDTQYF.